This T cell receptor (beta chain) was profiled in a study of glioma-infiltrating T cells after dendritic cell vaccination. Clones were read by immunoSEQ multiplex PCR, and TCRdb kept only the in-frame ones, dropping some. Seen here are approximately 46,000 clones, around nine tenths observed once, and the top ten hold about 5%. Time point: after dendritic cell vaccination, including at tumor progression/relapse. The CDR3 contains 15 residues. Germline CDR1 and CDR2: SGHVS and FQNEAQ. Trimming removed 6 bases from V and 0 bases from J, with 11 bases in between. This material consisted of blood, taken after dendritic cell vaccination. This sequence joins TRBV7-8 and TRBJ2-2; D is unclear. The TCR was taken from a human donor with glioblastoma. CDR3: CASSPMRANTGELFF. The DNA for the CDR3 is TGTGCCAGCAGTCCTATGAGAGCGAACACCGGGGAGCTGTTTTTT.